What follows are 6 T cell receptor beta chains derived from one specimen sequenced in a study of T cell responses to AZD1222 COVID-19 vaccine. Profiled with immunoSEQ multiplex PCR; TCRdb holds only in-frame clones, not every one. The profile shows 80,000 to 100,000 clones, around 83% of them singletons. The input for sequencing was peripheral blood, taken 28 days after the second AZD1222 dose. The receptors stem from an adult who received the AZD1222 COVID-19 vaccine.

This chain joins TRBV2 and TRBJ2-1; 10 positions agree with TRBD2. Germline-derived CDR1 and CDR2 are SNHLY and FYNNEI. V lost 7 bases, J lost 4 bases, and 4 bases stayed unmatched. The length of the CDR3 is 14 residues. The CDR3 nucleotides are TGTGCCAGCAAAAAGCGGGAGGGGTACAATGAGCAGTTCTTC. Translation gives CASKKREGYNEQFF.

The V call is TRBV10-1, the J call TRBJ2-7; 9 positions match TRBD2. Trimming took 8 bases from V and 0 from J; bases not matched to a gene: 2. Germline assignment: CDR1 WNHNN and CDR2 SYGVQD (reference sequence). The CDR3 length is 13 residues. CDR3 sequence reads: CASRAGGSYEQYF. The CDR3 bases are TGCGCCAGCCGAGCGGGGGGCTCCTACGAGCAGTACTTC.

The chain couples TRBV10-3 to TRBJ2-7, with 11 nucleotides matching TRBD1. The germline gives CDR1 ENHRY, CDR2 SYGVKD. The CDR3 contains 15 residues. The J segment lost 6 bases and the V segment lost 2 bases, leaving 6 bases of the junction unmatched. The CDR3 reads CAISETGQGGGEQYF. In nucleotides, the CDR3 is TGTGCCATCAGTGAGACGGGACAGGGGGGCGGCGAGCAGTACTTC.

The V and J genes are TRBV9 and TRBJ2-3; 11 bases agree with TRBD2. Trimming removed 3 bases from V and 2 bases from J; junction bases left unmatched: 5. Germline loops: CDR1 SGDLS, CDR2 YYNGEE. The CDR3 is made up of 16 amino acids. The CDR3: CASSGRLAGYTDTQYF. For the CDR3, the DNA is TGTGCCAGCAGCGGAAGACTAGCGGGGTACACAGATACGCAGTATTTT.

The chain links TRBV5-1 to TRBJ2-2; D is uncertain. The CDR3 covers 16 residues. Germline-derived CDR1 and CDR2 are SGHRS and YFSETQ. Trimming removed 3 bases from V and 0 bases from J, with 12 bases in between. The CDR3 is CASSSDPGPNTGELFF. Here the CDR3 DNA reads TGCGCCAGCAGCTCGGACCCGGGCCCGAACACCGGGGAGCTGTTTTTT.

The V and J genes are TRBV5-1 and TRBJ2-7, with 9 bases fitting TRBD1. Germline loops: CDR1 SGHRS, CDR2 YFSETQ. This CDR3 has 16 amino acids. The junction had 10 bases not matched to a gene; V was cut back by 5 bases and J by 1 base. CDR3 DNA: TGCGCCAGCAGTTCGAATCCCGGGACAGGGTCCTACGAGCAGTACTTC. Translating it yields CASSSNPGTGSYEQYF.